Shown below are 20 T cell receptor beta chains from a single sample sequenced in a study of human T cells and chemical hapten exposure. TCRdb independently ran MiXCR on the RACE reads; one entry per CDR3 protein. The sample consists of 70,000 or so distinct CDR3 sequences, roughly 11% of them appearing once. This sample's time point: patch test 3, about 24 weeks after DPC sensitization. Treatment here: therapeutic diphenylcyclopropenone sensitization with weekly scalp DPC. The sample in question was whole blood, obtained in connection with sensitization to the hapten diphenylcyclopropenone (DPC). These receptors originate from a woman between 45 and 65 years old with alopecia areata. Some clones in this sample may be carry-over from other donors' samples.

This clonotype was found many times. The rearrangement joins TRBV27 to TRBJ2-3, with 8 bases identical to TRBD2. V gave up 0 bases and J gave up 2 bases; unmatched junction bases: 4. Germline loops: CDR1 MNHEY, CDR2 SMNVEV (reference sequence). This CDR3 comprises 16 residues. CDR3 region: CASSLSPGGITDTQYF. The DNA of the CDR3 is TGTGCCAGCAGTTTATCGCCGGGAGGGATCACAGATACGCAGTATTTT.

This clonotype was picked up one time. The chain joins TRBV6-2 or TRBV6-3 to TRBJ2-7; a possible D gene is TRBD2 (6 bases). Trimming pared 7 bases from V and 2 bases from J, leaving 12 bases between. The CDR3 totals 13 residues. Germline CDR1 is MNHEY and CDR2 is SVGEGT. CDR3 coding DNA: TGTGCCAGCACCCCGGGACTGGCCTACGAGCAGTACTTC. Translated, it gives CASTPGLAYEQYF.

The CDR3 loop is CSALTTQGASEQYF. In DNA form, the CDR3 reads TGCAGTGCTCTAACAACACAGGGGGCGAGTGAGCAGTACTTC. This chain links TRBV20-1 with TRBJ2-7, with TRBD1 matching over 9 bases. With V trimmed by 5 bases and J by 7 bases, 12 bases remained unmatched. The CDR3 sequence is 14 residues long. The germline V gene has CDR1 DFQATT and CDR2 SNEGSKA (reference sequence).

This clonotype was detected many times. This sequence joins TRBV12-3 or TRBV12-4 and TRBJ1-2; the D is unclear. V dropped 3 bases and J dropped 2 bases, with 10 bases sitting between them. The CDR3 is 14 residues long. This CDR3 reads CASSFQASNYGYTF. The CDR3 bases are TGTGCCAGCAGTTTTCAGGCTTCGAACTATGGCTACACCTTC.

About this clonotype: The junction departs from germline at one end; a sequencing error may be responsible. The gene calls are TRBV16 and TRBJ1-4; 9 nucleotides match TRBD1. Germline V gene lookup returns CDR1 KGHSY and CDR2 FQNENV. The CDR3 is 14 residues long. In DNA form, the CDR3 reads TGTGCCAGCACCCAATCTGGACAGGGGGAAAAACTGTTTTTT. This encodes CASTQSGQGEKLFF. Full variable domain (remainder filled in from reference TRBV16 and TRBJ1-4): GEEVAQTPKHLVRGEGQKAKLYCAPIKGHSYVFWYQQVLKNEFKFLISFQNENVFDETGMPKERFSAKCLPNSPCSLEIQATKLEDSAVYFCASTQSGQGEKLFFGSGTQLSVL.

This clonotype was detected ten times or more. The chain combines TRBV18 with TRBJ2-1; 7 bases line up with TRBD1. V was pared by 0 bases and J by 9 bases, with 2 bases of the junction left unmatched. The CDR3 runs 13 residues. Germline V gene data show CDR1 as KGHSH and CDR2 as LQKENI. The CDR3 reads CASSPPGGREQFF. The CDR3 DNA reads as TGTGCCAGCTCACCACCAGGGGGCCGTGAGCAGTTCTTC.

This clonotype was detected only a few times. The V and J genes are TRBV6-2 or TRBV6-3 and TRBJ1-6; no reliable D call. The length of the CDR3 is 15 residues. Germline V gene sequence: CDR1 MNHEY, CDR2 SVGEGT. V dropped 6 bases and J dropped 2 bases, with 11 bases sitting between them. Here the CDR3 DNA reads TGTGCCAGCAGACTCGCAGGACCCTATAATTCACCCCTCCACTTT. Its protein is CASRLAGPYNSPLHF.

Only a few counts were recorded for this clonotype. V and J are TRBV5-6 and TRBJ1-4; 7 positions match TRBD1. This CDR3 region has 14 residues. After removal of 0 bases from V and 8 bases from J, the junction contained 4 bases not matched to a gene. Germline V CDR1 and CDR2: SGHDT, YYEEEE. CDR3 sequence (DNA): TGTGCCAGCAGCTTGGACAGGGGCGGGGAAAAACTGTTTTTT. Translation: CASSLDRGGEKLFF.

The chain has TRBV4-3 and TRBJ2-2; 7 bases map to TRBD2. The CDR3 runs to 15 residues. Per germline, CDR1 LGHNA and CDR2 YSLEER. The V gene end was trimmed by 4 bases and the J gene end by 5 bases; junction bases not matched to a gene: 7. The CDR3 sequence: CASSPLEGGTGELFF. The CDR3 DNA reads as TGCGCCAGCAGCCCCCTGGAGGGAGGGACCGGGGAGCTGTTTTTT.

The table lists this clonotype with many counts. The rearrangement joins TRBV4-1 to TRBJ2-3; TRBD2 matches at 11 bases. Trimming at V came to 4 bases and at J to 2 bases, leaving 5 bases not matched to a gene. The CDR3 covers 16 residues. Germline V gene data show CDR1 as MGHRA and CDR2 as YSYEKL. The CDR3 protein is CASSRVLAGDTDTQYF. The DNA for the CDR3 is TGCGCCAGCAGCCGCGTACTAGCGGGGGACACAGATACGCAGTATTTT.

This chain connects TRBV7-9 to TRBJ2-3; D ambiguous. The CDR3 extends over 11 amino acids. V was clipped by 5 bases and J by 6 bases, with 6 bases between them. The germline V gene has CDR1 SEHNR and CDR2 FQNEAQ (reference sequence). CDR3 bases: TGTGCCAGCAGCACCGTGGATACGCAGTATTTT. Translating it yields CASSTVDTQYF. The whole variable domain, filled in from reference TRBV7-9 and TRBJ2-3, reads DTGVSQNPRHKITKRGQNVTFRCDPISEHNRLYWYRQTLGQGPEFLTYFQNEAQLEKSRLLSDRFSAERPKGSFSTLEIQRTEQGDSAMYLCASSTVDTQYFGPGTRLTVL.

The chain combines TRBV6-6 with TRBJ2-3; perhaps TRBD2 as D (6 bases). V was clipped by 6 bases and J by 0 bases, with 13 bases between them. The V gene's germline CDR1 is MNHNY and CDR2 SVGAGI (reference sequence). CDR3 size: 15 residues. The CDR3 is CASSPRAGSTDTQYF. CDR3 in DNA: TGTGCCAGCAGCCCCAGGGCGGGGAGCACAGATACGCAGTATTTT.

This clonotype was picked up a small number of times. The chain joins TRBV7-2 to TRBJ1-6; 11 positions agree with TRBD1. The CDR3 is made up of 15 amino acids. Germline V CDR1 and CDR2: SGHTA, FQGNSA. Trimming removed 4 bases from V and 10 bases from J; junction bases left unmatched: 6. CDR3: CASSWIGTGGSPLHF. The CDR3 DNA is TGTGCCAGCAGCTGGATCGGGACAGGGGGATCACCCCTCCACTTT.

This clonotype showed up just a few times. The chain couples TRBV21-1 to TRBJ2-2; TRBD2, as called in the table, went unchecked against the DNA. TRBV21-1 is labeled a pseudogene. The CDR3 spans 19 residues. CDR3 nucleotides: TGTGCCAGCAGACCCGGGAGGGTGCTAGCGGCCCTGAACACCGGGGAGCTGTTTTTT. Its translation is CASRPGRVLAALNTGELFF.

This chain joins TRBV29-1 and TRBJ2-5; D is uncertain. CDR1 and CDR2 (germline): SQVTM, ANQGSEA. The V end was cut by 3 bases, the J end by 7 bases, with 12 bases between. This CDR3 has 12 amino acids. The CDR3 region is CSVDMGIVTQYF. The CDR3 coding sequence is TGCAGCGTTGATATGGGGATCGTGACCCAGTACTTC.

This clonotype has ten or more counts. V is TRBV6-2 or TRBV6-3 and J is TRBJ2-3, with D maybe TRBD2 (6 bases). The germline CDR1 and CDR2 sequences are MNHEY and SVGEGT. Trimming stripped 2 bases from V and 2 bases from J, with 14 bases between. The CDR3 runs 16 residues. The CDR3 reads CASSYGSGLTTDTQYF. The CDR3 DNA is TGTGCCAGCAGTTACGGGTCGGGACTCACCACAGATACGCAGTATTTT.

In DNA, the CDR3 is TGCGCCAGCAGCCAACCAACCGGCGCGAACACCGGGGAGCTGTTTTTT. This translates into CASSQPTGANTGELFF. This chain links TRBV4-1 with TRBJ2-2, with D unclear. The ends were cut back, 2 bases at V and 0 bases at J, with 10 bases in the middle. Looked up from germline, CDR1 is MGHRA and CDR2 is YSYEKL. The CDR3 totals 16 residues.

V and J are TRBV12-3 or TRBV12-4 and TRBJ2-5; no firm D call. The CDR3 extends over 13 amino acids. V was shortened by 1 base and J by 2 bases, with 5 bases between the two germline ends. The CDR3 loop is CASSLDLQETQYF. In DNA, the CDR3 is TGTGCCAGCAGTTTAGACTTACAAGAGACCCAGTACTTC.

V gene TRBV7-9 combines with J gene TRBJ2-7, with 7 nucleotides matching TRBD1. CDR1 is SEHNR and CDR2 is FQNEAQ in the germline V gene (reference sequence). This CDR3 is built from 16 residues. The V segment lost 5 bases and the J segment 0 bases; nucleotides outside the gene matches: 10. The CDR3 bases are TGTGCCAGCAGCCATCCGGGACAGAAGAGCTCCTACGAGCAGTACTTC. This sequence encodes CASSHPGQKSSYEQYF.

The gene calls are TRBV28 and TRBJ1-1; possibly TRBD1 for D (6 bases). The CDR3 totals 14 residues. Trimming shortened V by 5 bases and J by 7 bases, and 17 bases separated the two germline ends. Per germline, CDR1 MDHEN and CDR2 SYDVKM. This CDR3 is CASSRPGEGGEAFF. The CDR3 coding sequence is TGTGCCAGCAGTCGACCAGGGGAAGGTGGTGAAGCTTTCTTT.